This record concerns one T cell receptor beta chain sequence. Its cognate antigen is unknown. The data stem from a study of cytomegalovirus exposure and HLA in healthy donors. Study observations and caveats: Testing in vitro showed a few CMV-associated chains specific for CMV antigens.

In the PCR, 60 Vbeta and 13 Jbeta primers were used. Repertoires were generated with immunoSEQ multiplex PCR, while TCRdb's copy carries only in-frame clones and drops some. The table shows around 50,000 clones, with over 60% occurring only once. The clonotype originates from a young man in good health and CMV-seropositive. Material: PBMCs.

CDR3 residues: CASSRTNNQPQHF. The CDR3 DNA follows: TGTGCCAGCAGCCGAACTAACAATCAGCCCCAGCATTTT. The chain joins TRBV7-3 to TRBJ1-5; D is ambiguous. Trimming cost V 5 bases and J 3 bases, with 8 bases left between them. The CDR3 has 13 residues. CDR1 is SGHTA, CDR2 FQGTGA, per germline.